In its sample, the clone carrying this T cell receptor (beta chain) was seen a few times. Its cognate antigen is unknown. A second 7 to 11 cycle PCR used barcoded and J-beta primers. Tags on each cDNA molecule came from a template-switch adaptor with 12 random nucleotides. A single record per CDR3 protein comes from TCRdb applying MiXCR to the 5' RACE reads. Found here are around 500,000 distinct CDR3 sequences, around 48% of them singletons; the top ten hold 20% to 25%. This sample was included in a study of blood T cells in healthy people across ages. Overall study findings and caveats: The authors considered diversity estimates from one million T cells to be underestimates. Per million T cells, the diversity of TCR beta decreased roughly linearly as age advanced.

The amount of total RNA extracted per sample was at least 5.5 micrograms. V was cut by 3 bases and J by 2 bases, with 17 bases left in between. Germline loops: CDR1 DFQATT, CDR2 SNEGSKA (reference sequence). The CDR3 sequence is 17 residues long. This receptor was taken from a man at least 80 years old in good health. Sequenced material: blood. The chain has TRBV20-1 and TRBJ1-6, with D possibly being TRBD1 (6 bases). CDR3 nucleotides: TGCAGTGCTAGTAGAGGGGGAGAGGGAACCTATAATTCACCCCTCCACTTT. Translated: CSASRGGEGTYNSPLHF.